Included here is one TCR beta chain sequence, with context. The antigen is not known. The CDR3 runs to 12 residues. V was pared by 0 bases and J by 5 bases, with 4 bases between. Germline V gene data show CDR1 as SGHAT and CDR2 as FQNNGV. Clones were sequenced by immunoSEQ multiplex PCR, and TCRdb holds only the in-frame ones, with some missing. The sample consists of 25,000 to 30,000 clones, more than 65% of them appearing once. The entry originates in a study of vaccination effects on CD4 cells after COVID-19. Study-wide context: Post-vaccine specimens arrived a median 72 days past the second dose.

General study findings and limits: Nearly all vaccine-induced clones in healthy recipients recognized only SARS-CoV-2.

Antigen-specific CD4+ T cells were expanded (with viral peptide pools) by the ViraFEST assay ahead of sequencing. Subsequent to ten to eleven days of culture, CD4+ T cells were isolated. Of the BNT162b2 and mRNA-1273 vaccines, participants received two doses of one or the other. Cells had half their medium changed to IL-2 medium on days 3 and 7. The TCR originated in a human donor who received a COVID-19 vaccine. The sequenced sample was CD4+ T cells from PBMCs cultured with HCoV-229E spike peptides, obtained after COVID-19 vaccination. V and J are TRBV11-2 and TRBJ2-5, with D unclear. For the CDR3, the DNA is TGTGCCAGCAGCTTAGATCGGGAGACCCAGTACTTC. Protein sequence: CASSLDRETQYF.